These 27 T cell receptor beta chains originate from one sample sequenced in a study of neurological immune-mediated disorders. TCRdb reprocessed the 5' RACE reads with MiXCR, giving one entry per CDR3 protein. Found here are over 13,000 distinct CDR3 sequences, under 11% of them singletons; the top ten hold around 25%. Material: PBMCs. The receptors originated from a woman in her thirties or forties in good health.

V is TRBV20-1 and J is TRBJ1-5; D is possibly TRBD1 (5 bases). CDR3 length: 15 residues. V was pared by 3 bases and J by 2 bases, with 14 bases between. Germline V lookup: CDR1 DFQATT, CDR2 SNEGSKA (reference sequence). This CDR3 reads CSASSGASGNQPQHF. The CDR3 coding sequence is TGCAGTGCTAGCTCCGGGGCGTCGGGCAATCAGCCCCAGCATTTT.

This clonotype was seen at least ten times. The chain links TRBV5-1 to TRBJ2-4; 10 nucleotides agree with TRBD1. V dropped 4 bases and J dropped 2; count of bases not matched to a gene: 6. Germline assignment: CDR1 SGHRS and CDR2 YFSETQ. The CDR3 contains 16 residues. This CDR3 is CASSAGTGVSKNIQYF. The CDR3, as DNA: TGCGCCAGCAGCGCCGGGACAGGGGTATCCAAAAACATTCAGTACTTC. Supplemented by reference TRBV5-1 and TRBJ2-4, the full variable domain reads KAGVTQTPRYLIKTRGQQVTLSCSPISGHRSVSWYQQTPGQGLQFLFEYFSETQRNKGNFPGRFSGRQFSNSRSEMNVSTLELGDSALYLCASSAGTGVSKNIQYFGAGTRLSVL.

In this sample, this clonotype turned up many times. CDR3 nucleotides: TGCGCCAGCAGCCTACGTGGGAACACTGAAGCTTTCTTT. This translates into CASSLRGNTEAFF. This sequence joins TRBV4-1 and TRBJ1-1; no firm D call. Germline assignment: CDR1 MGHRA and CDR2 YSYEKL. V shed 4 bases and J shed 1 base, with 7 bases lying between them. The CDR3 contains 13 residues.

By sample share, this clonotype is medium-sized. The CDR3 bases are TGTGCCATCAGTGACGCTGTCCAGGGCCGGGACTACGAGCAGTACTTC. Translating gives CAISDAVQGRDYEQYF. The chain is built from TRBV10-3 and TRBJ2-7; D possibly matches TRBD1 or TRBD2 (5 bases each). Per germline, CDR1 ENHRY and CDR2 SYGVKD. The CDR3 is made up of 16 amino acids. Trimming took 3 bases from V and 3 from J, leaving 18 bases between them.

This clonotype was recorded at least ten times. The J gene is TRBJ1-1, the V gene TRBV12-5; D is unresolved. Germline lookup yields CDR1 LGHNT and CDR2 FRNRAP. The CDR3 totals 16 residues. Trimming left V 4 bases short and J 1 base short, with 16 bases between. In DNA, the CDR3 is TGTGCTAGTGGTTCAGGACTAATTTCGACGAACACTGAAGCTTTCTTT. The encoded protein is CASGSGLISTNTEAFF.

The chain has TRBV20-1 and TRBJ1-5; the match to TRBD1 covers 10 bases. Germline V lookup: CDR1 DFQATT, CDR2 SNEGSKA (reference sequence). The V and J ends lost 4 bases and 7 bases, in that order; junction bases with no gene match: 10. The CDR3 contains 15 residues. In DNA form, the CDR3 reads TGCAGTGCTAATGTCCCGGGACAGGGGATCCAGCCCCAGCATTTT. Translation gives CSANVPGQGIQPQHF.

This clonotype was counted many times. The chain has TRBV9 and TRBJ1-5; 7 bases line up with TRBD1. Trimming removed 3 bases from V and 2 bases from J; junction bases left unmatched: 2. Germline CDR1 SGDLS, CDR2 YYNGEE. The CDR3 spans 14 residues. CDR3 in amino acids: CASSAGTGNQPQHF. As DNA, the CDR3 is TGTGCCAGCAGCGCCGGGACAGGCAATCAGCCCCAGCATTTT.

This clonotype has at least ten counts. The chain links TRBV30 to TRBJ2-7; TRBD1 is a possible D gene (6 bases). Germline CDR1 reads GTSNPN; CDR2 reads SVGIG (reference sequence). Trimming pared 0 bases from V and 4 bases from J, leaving 10 bases between. The CDR3 is 13 amino acids. Here the CDR3 reads CAWSVGQLYEQYF. The DNA for the CDR3 is TGTGCCTGGAGTGTAGGACAGCTATACGAGCAGTACTTC.

This clonotype has more than one count but fewer than ten. The chain's CDR3 is CASSNQGVVINEQFF. The CDR3 DNA sequence: TGTGCCAGCAGCAACCAGGGTGTCGTCATCAATGAGCAGTTCTTC. The chain joins TRBV6-6 to TRBJ2-1; the D gene is possibly TRBD1 (5 bases). V lost 6 bases and J 6 bases, leaving 18 bases between the germline ends. Germline loops: CDR1 MNHNY, CDR2 SVGAGI (reference sequence). This CDR3 spans 15 amino acids.

Many counts were recorded for this clonotype. This chain links TRBV7-6 with TRBJ2-1; D uncertain. Germline loops: CDR1 SGHVS, CDR2 FNYEAQ. The V gene lost 4 bases and the J gene lost 7 bases, with 14 bases spanning the gap. The CDR3 extends over 14 amino acids. The CDR3 coding sequence is TGTGCCAGCAGCTCCCACTCGGCTATAAATGAGCAGTTCTTC. This encodes CASSSHSAINEQFF.

There are many counts of this clonotype. The rearrangement uses TRBV18 and TRBJ2-5; D gene ambiguous. The germline V gene has CDR1 KGHSH and CDR2 LQKENI. Trimming removed 2 bases from V and 2 bases from J, with 6 bases in between. The CDR3 extends over 13 amino acids. CDR3 amino acids: CASSPELQETQYF. The DNA of the CDR3 is TGTGCCAGCTCACCAGAACTACAAGAGACCCAGTACTTC.

There are many counts of this clonotype. V usage is TRBV2 and J usage is TRBJ2-1; TRBD2 aligns across 7 bases. V shed 3 bases, J shed 3 bases, and the junction held 5 bases outside the gene matches. CDR1 and CDR2 (germline): SNHLY, FYNNEI. The CDR3 consists of 15 residues. CDR3 sequence reads: CASSDAGARYNEQFF. DNA for the CDR3: TGTGCCAGCAGTGACGCGGGAGCTCGCTACAATGAGCAGTTCTTC.

This clonotype was seen at least ten times. J is TRBJ1-1 and V is TRBV6-6, with a possible D match to TRBD1 (6 bases). V lost 2 bases, J lost 5 bases, and 15 bases lay in between. This CDR3 spans 15 amino acids. From germline, CDR1 is MNHNY and CDR2 SVGAGI (reference sequence). CDR3: CASSYVGGLRTEAFF. CDR3 nucleotide sequence: TGTGCCAGCAGTTACGTGGGGGGCCTAAGGACTGAAGCTTTCTTT.

This clonotype was seen ten or more times. This rearrangement joins TRBV20-1 to TRBJ1-1, with no clear D. Trimming took off 5 bases at V and 3 bases at J, with 16 bases between the two ends. The germline gives CDR1 DFQATT, CDR2 SNEGSKA (reference sequence). There are 14 residues in the CDR3. As DNA, the CDR3 is TGCAGTGCTCGGCAATCGGTAGGGTACACTGAAGCTTTCTTT. Translation: CSARQSVGYTEAFF.

This clonotype qualifies as medium-sized (0.01 to 0.1%). The chain combines TRBV3-1 with TRBJ2-7; 8 bases agree with TRBD1. V shed 1 base, J shed 3 bases, and the junction held 2 bases outside the gene matches. Per the germline V gene, CDR1 is LGHDT and CDR2 is YNNKEL (reference sequence). The CDR3 has 14 amino acids. The CDR3 protein is CASSQGTGSYEQYF. The CDR3 nucleotides read TGTGCCAGCAGCCAAGGGACAGGGAGCTACGAGCAGTACTTC.

This clonotype was seen repeatedly, ten times or more. The chain employs TRBV7-9 and TRBJ2-1; 9 positions match TRBD1. Germline CDR1 reads SEHNR; CDR2 reads FQNEAQ (reference sequence). V shed 3 bases and J 12 bases; nucleotides not matched to a gene: 3. The CDR3 consists of 12 residues. In DNA form, the CDR3 reads TGTGCCAGCAGCTTGGACAGGGGTACGCAGTTCTTC. It translates to CASSLDRGTQFF.

This clonotype occurred many times. V and J are TRBV20-1 and TRBJ2-1; tentatively, D is TRBD2 (6 bases). Per the germline V gene, CDR1 is DFQATT and CDR2 is SNEGSKA (reference sequence). The V end lost 4 bases, the J end lost 9 bases, and 19 bases lay between the germline ends. The CDR3 is made up of 14 amino acids. The CDR3 DNA reads as TGCAGTGCTATCAGGCTAGCGACCTTTGGTGAGCAGTTCTTC. Its translation is CSAIRLATFGEQFF.

This clonotype was observed many times. The V and J genes are TRBV4-2 and TRBJ2-3, with D possibly matching TRBD1 (5 bases). Trimming cost V 1 base and J 4 bases, with 9 bases left between them. Per germline, CDR1 LGHNA and CDR2 YNFKEQ. This CDR3 is 14 amino acids long. CDR3 in DNA: TGTGCCAGCAGCCAAGCAGGGATCCCAGATACGCAGTATTTT. Its translation is CASSQAGIPDTQYF.

Sample share makes this clonotype medium-sized. This sequence joins TRBV5-1 and TRBJ1-6, with a tentative D call TRBD1 (5 bases). The CDR3 consists of 14 residues. V dropped 4 bases and J dropped 7 bases, with 12 bases sitting between them. CDR1 is SGHRS and CDR2 is YFSETQ in the germline V gene. In DNA form, the CDR3 reads TGCGCCAGCAGCCGGGAAGGGGCGAATTCACCCCTCCACTTT. The encoded protein is CASSREGANSPLHF.

This clonotype was detected many times. The V gene is TRBV20-1, the J gene TRBJ2-3; no firm D call. Germline assignment: CDR1 DFQATT and CDR2 SNEGSKA (reference sequence). Trimming removed 3 bases at V and 5 bases at J, with 18 bases between. This CDR3 contains 15 residues. This chain's CDR3 is CSASVPQQKEDTQYF. The CDR3, as DNA: TGCAGTGCTAGTGTCCCACAACAGAAGGAAGATACGCAGTATTTT.

In its sample, this clonotype was seen many times. This sequence joins TRBV5-1 and TRBJ1-1, with TRBD1 matching 8 bases. Per germline, CDR1 SGHRS and CDR2 YFSETQ. The CDR3 covers 15 residues. Germline trimming cut 6 bases from V and 6 bases from J; bases unmatched to any gene: 13. The CDR3 protein is CASTPLDRGSSEAFF. Written as DNA, the CDR3 is TGCGCCAGCACCCCCCTAGACAGGGGTTCATCTGAAGCTTTCTTT.

This clonotype was seen ten or more times. The chain joins TRBV6-1 to TRBJ2-2, with D tentatively TRBD1 (5 bases). The CDR3 is made up of 15 amino acids. Trimming cost V 7 bases and J 5 bases, with 17 bases left between them. The germline V gene has CDR1 MNHNS and CDR2 SASEGT. The CDR3 bases are TGTGCCAGCATCGATGGCAGGGTTCTGACCGGGGAGCTGTTTTTT. Its translation: CASIDGRVLTGELFF.

This clonotype was counted ten times or more. This rearrangement joins TRBV6-5 to TRBJ2-3; 10 positions agree with TRBD2. This CDR3 has 18 amino acids. V lost 0 bases, J lost 2 bases, and 8 bases stayed unmatched. Germline values: CDR1 MNHEY, CDR2 SVGAGI. This chain's CDR3 is CASSYSGIAGGFTDTQYF. CDR3 nucleotides: TGTGCCAGCAGTTACTCGGGCATAGCGGGAGGTTTCACAGATACGCAGTATTTT.

There are many counts of this clonotype. The J gene is TRBJ2-1, the V gene TRBV5-4, with 8 nucleotides matching TRBD2. J was trimmed by 6 bases and V by 1 base; bases with no gene match: 9. There are 16 residues in the CDR3. Per the germline V gene, CDR1 is SGHNT and CDR2 is YYREEE (reference sequence). CDR3 sequence: CASSLRGGGSSNEQFF. For the CDR3, the DNA is TGTGCCAGCAGCTTGCGGGGGGGGGGGAGCTCCAATGAGCAGTTCTTC.

This clonotype is medium-sized in the sample. The chain recombines TRBV28 with TRBJ1-6; no firm D call. The CDR3 is 14 residues long. CDR1 and CDR2 (germline): MDHEN, SYDVKM. V shed 4 bases and J shed 7 bases, with 11 bases lying between them. CDR3 sequence reads: CASSSLDGNSPLHF. The CDR3, as DNA: TGTGCCAGCAGTTCCTTGGACGGGAATTCACCCCTCCACTTT.

This clonotype was observed many times. The chain joins TRBV4-2 to TRBJ2-3; TRBD2 matches 8 bases. V lost 0 bases, J lost 8 bases, and 10 bases stayed unmatched. The V gene's germline CDR1 is LGHNA and CDR2 YNFKEQ. The CDR3 extends over 16 amino acids. The CDR3 spells CASSQEPGGGPGTQYF. In nucleotides, the CDR3 is TGTGCCAGCAGCCAAGAACCCGGGGGGGGCCCGGGTACGCAGTATTTT.

This clonotype has at least ten counts. The chain links TRBV28 to TRBJ1-2; 11 nucleotides agree with TRBD1. The length of the CDR3 is 14 residues. V was clipped by 4 bases and J by 5 bases; unmatched bases: 3. CDR1 MDHEN and CDR2 SYDVKM come from the germline V gene. CDR3 in amino acids: CASSWTGGAYGYTF. The CDR3 DNA is TGTGCCAGCAGTTGGACAGGGGGCGCGTATGGCTACACCTTC.